These 14 T cell receptor beta chains originate from one sample sequenced in a study of blood T cell repertoires in COVID-19. Clones were sequenced by immunoSEQ multiplex PCR, and TCRdb holds only the in-frame ones, with some missing. Of about 250,000 clones listed, more than 60% are singletons. The sequenced sample was peripheral blood. The receptor set was obtained from a woman in her thirties or forties with active or convalescent COVID-19.

The rearrangement uses TRBV10-3 and TRBJ2-1; D call uncertain. With 0 bases removed from V and 4 bases from J, the gap between germline ends came to 10 bases. Germline V gene data show CDR1 as ENHRY and CDR2 as SYGVKD. CDR3 size: 15 residues. The CDR3, as DNA: TGTGCCATCAGTGAGTCCCGTCGGAGATACAATGAGCAGTTCTTC. Encoded protein: CAISESRRRYNEQFF.

This chain connects TRBV5-1 to TRBJ2-7; 8 bases agree with TRBD2. This CDR3 is built from 14 residues. Germline CDR1 SGHRS, CDR2 YFSETQ. The ends lost 4 bases at V and 5 bases at J; junction bases unmatched: 8. The CDR3 spells CASSGRTGGNEQYF. CDR3 sequence (DNA): TGCGCCAGCAGCGGAAGGACGGGAGGGAACGAGCAGTACTTC.

This clone was detected only a few times. V is TRBV6-4 and J is TRBJ2-6; no clear D. The CDR3 length is 16 residues. V lost 0 bases and J 0 bases, leaving 6 bases between the germline ends. CDR1 and CDR2 (germline): MRHNA, SNTAGT. CDR3 DNA sequence: TGTGCCAGCAGTGACTCCCCAGACTCTGGGGCCAACGTCCTGACTTTC. This codes for CASSDSPDSGANVLTF.

This rearrangement joins TRBV2 to TRBJ2-5, with a tentative D call TRBD2 (6 bases). The CDR3 has 13 amino acids. V lost 8 bases and J lost 4, with 14 bases in between. Germline V lookup: CDR1 SNHLY, CDR2 FYNNEI. The CDR3 DNA reads as TGTGCCAGCCTTAGCGGCACGAGAGAGACCCAGTACTTC. It yields the protein CASLSGTRETQYF.

The chain links TRBV11-1 to TRBJ2-3, with a weak D call TRBD1 (6 bases). CDR3 size: 15 residues. Germline values: CDR1 SGHAT, CDR2 FQDESV (reference sequence). V lost 5 bases to trimming and J lost 0 bases, with 12 bases between them. The CDR3 here is CASSPRQASTDTQYF. As DNA, the CDR3 is TGTGCCAGCAGCCCCCGACAGGCCAGCACAGATACGCAGTATTTT.

The chain couples TRBV5-1 to TRBJ2-3, with 9 bases fitting TRBD2. The CDR3 runs to 17 residues. CDR1 is SGHRS and CDR2 is YFSETQ in the germline V gene. V dropped 4 bases and J dropped 0; count of bases not matched to a gene: 9. CDR3 coding DNA: TGCGCCAGCAGCCAGAGTGCTAGCGGGGCTAGCACAGATACGCAGTATTTT. It is translated as CASSQSASGASTDTQYF.

The rearrangement links TRBV6-2 or TRBV6-3 to TRBJ2-3; possibly TRBD2 for D (5 bases). Germline CDR1 is MNHEY and CDR2 is SVGEGT. CDR3 size: 15 residues. Between the trimmed V and J ends, which lost 4 bases and 5 bases, there was a span of 16 bases. The CDR3 loop reads CASSSPGSIRDTQYF. In nucleotides, the CDR3 is TGTGCCAGCAGTTCCCCGGGGTCAATCAGAGATACGCAGTATTTT.

This clone was detected only a few times. This chain joins TRBV28 and TRBJ1-5; TRBD1 aligns across 9 bases. Trimming cost V 6 bases and J 6 bases; bases outside gene matches: 6. Per germline, CDR1 MDHEN and CDR2 SYDVKM. The CDR3 has 14 amino acids. DNA of the CDR3: TGTGCCAGCAGCCAACAGGGGGCAGGTCAGCCCCAGCATTTT. It is translated as CASSQQGAGQPQHF.

The V call is TRBV13, the J call TRBJ2-3; 7 positions match TRBD2. CDR3 length: 18 amino acids. The germline gives CDR1 PRHDT, CDR2 FYEKMQ (reference sequence). V lost 3 bases, J lost 0 bases, and 12 bases stayed unmatched. Here the CDR3 DNA reads TGTGCCAGCAGCTTGGGTTTGAGCGGGGTCCCTAGCACAGATACGCAGTATTTT. Encoded protein: CASSLGLSGVPSTDTQYF.

The chain carries TRBV25-1 and TRBJ1-1; 7 bases map to TRBD1. The CDR3 extends over 14 amino acids. J lost 4 bases, V lost 6 bases, and 8 bases had no gene match. Germline-derived CDR1 and CDR2 are MGHDK and SYGVNS. The CDR3 nucleotides are TGTGCCAGCAGACAGACAGGGTTAGGCACTGAAGCTTTCTTT. Its translation: CASRQTGLGTEAFF.

This clone was seen more than once but under ten times. This chain links TRBV19 with TRBJ1-2, with D uncertain. V dropped 3 bases and J dropped 8 bases, with 13 bases sitting between them. From germline, CDR1 is LNHDA and CDR2 SQIVND (reference sequence). This CDR3 has 13 amino acids. The DNA for the CDR3 is TGTGCCAGTAGTATGACACTGGCTTTGGGCTACACCTTC. Translated, it gives CASSMTLALGYTF.

The rearrangement joins TRBV19 to TRBJ1-3; 7 bases agree with TRBD1. The V segment lost 6 bases and the J segment 2 bases; nucleotides outside the gene matches: 7. The V gene's germline CDR1 is LNHDA and CDR2 SQIVND (reference sequence). This CDR3 comprises 15 residues. In nucleotides, the CDR3 is TGTGCCAGTAGACAGGGGAAGCATACTGGAAACACCATATATTTT. This translates into CASRQGKHTGNTIYF.

This clone was seen more than once but under ten times. J is TRBJ1-4 and V is TRBV16; no clear D. V was trimmed by 4 bases and J by 0 bases, leaving 9 bases between them. Germline CDR1 KGHSY, CDR2 FQNENV. CDR3 length: 15 amino acids. The CDR3: CASSLRDSTNEKLFF. The DNA of the CDR3 is TGTGCCAGCAGCCTTCGGGATTCAACTAATGAAAAACTGTTTTTT. The full variable domain, with the rest looked up from reference TRBV16 and TRBJ1-4, is GEEVAQTPKHLVRGEGQKAKLYCAPIKGHSYVFWYQQVLKNEFKFLISFQNENVFDETGMPKERFSAKCLPNSPCSLEIQATKLEDSAVYFCASSLRDSTNEKLFFGSGTQLSVL.

CDR3 nucleotide sequence: TGCGCCAGCAGTGAGTCTATCGCAGGGGGCGTCTATGGCTACACCTTC. This translates into CASSESIAGGVYGYTF. The chain joins TRBV10-1 to TRBJ1-2, with TRBD1 identical over 8 bases. This CDR3 spans 16 amino acids. Looked up from germline, CDR1 is WNHNN and CDR2 is SYGVQD (reference sequence). With 0 bases clipped from V and 4 bases from J, the junction kept 7 bases outside the gene matches.